This T cell receptor (beta chain) was retrieved from a study of vaccination and CD4 T cells after COVID-19. Whole-study context: Overlapping spike pools from SARS-CoV-2 and HCoV-NL63, HCoV-OC43 and HCoV-229E served as culture stimuli. Control cultures, each given a CEFX pool, an HIV-1 Nef pool, or no peptide, were included. Study-level points and caveats: Counts of SARS-CoV-2-reactive clonotypes had a median that went from roughly 21 to 40, a nonsignificant change.

Only one count was recorded for this clonotype. Its specificity is unknown. Treatment given: approximately 9-day PBMC culture with coronavirus spike peptide pools or control peptides (ViraFEST assay). Antigen-specific T cells were expanded with peptide pools by ViraFEST, and TCRs were then sequenced. CD4+ T cells that had been cultured provided DNA sequenced with the Oncomine TCR Beta short-read assay. TCRdb ran MiXCR on the PCR reads and lists one entry per CDR3 protein. The data contain around 18,000 distinct CDR3 sequences, approximately 50% of them singletons. Trimming stripped 3 bases from V and 7 bases from J, with 25 bases between. The CDR3 runs 19 residues.

The sequence derives from a human donor who had recovered from COVID-19. The chain couples TRBV12-3 or TRBV12-4 to TRBJ1-6; the D gene is possibly TRBD1 (6 bases). The material sequenced was CD4+ T cells from blood, cultured in vitro, taken after SARS-CoV-2 vaccination. The CDR3 sequence: CASSFFPDPKGVRNSPLHF. Written as DNA, the CDR3 is TGTGCCAGCAGTTTTTTCCCCGACCCTAAGGGGGTTCGCAATTCACCCCTCCACTTT.